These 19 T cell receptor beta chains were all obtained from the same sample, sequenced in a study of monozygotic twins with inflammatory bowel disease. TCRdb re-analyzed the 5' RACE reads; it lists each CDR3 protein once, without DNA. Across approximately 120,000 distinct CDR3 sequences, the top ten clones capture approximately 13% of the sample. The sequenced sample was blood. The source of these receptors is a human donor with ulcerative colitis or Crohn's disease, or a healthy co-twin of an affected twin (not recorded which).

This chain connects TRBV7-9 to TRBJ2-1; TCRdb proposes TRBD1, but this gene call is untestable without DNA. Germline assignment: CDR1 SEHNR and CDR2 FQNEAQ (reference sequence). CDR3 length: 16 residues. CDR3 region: CASSVSQGARYNEQFF. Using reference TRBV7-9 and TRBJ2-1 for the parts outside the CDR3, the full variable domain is DTGVSQNPRHKITKRGQNVTFRCDPISEHNRLYWYRQTLGQGPEFLTYFQNEAQLEKSRLLSDRFSAERPKGSFSTLEIQRTEQGDSAMYLCASSVSQGARYNEQFFGPGTRLTVL.

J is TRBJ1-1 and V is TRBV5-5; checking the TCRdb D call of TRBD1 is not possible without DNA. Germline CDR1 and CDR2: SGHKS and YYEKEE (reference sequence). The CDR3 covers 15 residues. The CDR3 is CASSFWPQGGLEAFF.

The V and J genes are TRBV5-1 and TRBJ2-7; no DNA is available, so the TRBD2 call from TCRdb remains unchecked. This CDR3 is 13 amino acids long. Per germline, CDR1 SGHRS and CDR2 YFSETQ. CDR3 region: CASSLGTSGEQYF.

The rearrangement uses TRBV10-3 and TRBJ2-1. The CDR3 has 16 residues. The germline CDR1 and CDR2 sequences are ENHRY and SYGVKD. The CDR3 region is CAISESRRSSYNEQFF.

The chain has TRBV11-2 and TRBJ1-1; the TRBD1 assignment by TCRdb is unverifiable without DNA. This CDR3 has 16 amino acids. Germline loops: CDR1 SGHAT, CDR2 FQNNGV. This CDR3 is CASSPLPGQGPTEAFF.

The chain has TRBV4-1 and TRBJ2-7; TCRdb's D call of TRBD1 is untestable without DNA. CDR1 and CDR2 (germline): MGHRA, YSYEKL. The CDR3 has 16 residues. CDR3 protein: CASSQDKTGTGYEQYF.

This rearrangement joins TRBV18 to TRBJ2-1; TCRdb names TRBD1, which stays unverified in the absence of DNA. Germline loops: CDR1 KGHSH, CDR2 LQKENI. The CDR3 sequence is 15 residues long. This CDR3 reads CASSPRHQGDNEQFF.

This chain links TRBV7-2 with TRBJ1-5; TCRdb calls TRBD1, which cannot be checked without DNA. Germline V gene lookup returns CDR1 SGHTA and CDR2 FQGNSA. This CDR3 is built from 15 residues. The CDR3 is CASSSGQNSNQPQHF.

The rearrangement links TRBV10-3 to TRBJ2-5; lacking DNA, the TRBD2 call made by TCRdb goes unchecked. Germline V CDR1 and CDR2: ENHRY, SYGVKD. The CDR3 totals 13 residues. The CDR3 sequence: CAISDRGGETQYF.

The CDR3 here is CASSPANYGYTF. V is TRBV7-2 and J is TRBJ1-2. This CDR3 spans 12 amino acids. In germline, CDR1 is SGHTA, CDR2 FQGNSA.

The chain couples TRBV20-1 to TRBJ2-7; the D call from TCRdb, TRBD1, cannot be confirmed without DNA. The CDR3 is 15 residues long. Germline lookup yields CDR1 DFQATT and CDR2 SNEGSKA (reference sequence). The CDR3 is CSAISLQGVTYEQYF.

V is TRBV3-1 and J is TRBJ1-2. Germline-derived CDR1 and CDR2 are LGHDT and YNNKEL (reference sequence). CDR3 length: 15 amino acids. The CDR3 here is CASSQDISLLRGYTF.

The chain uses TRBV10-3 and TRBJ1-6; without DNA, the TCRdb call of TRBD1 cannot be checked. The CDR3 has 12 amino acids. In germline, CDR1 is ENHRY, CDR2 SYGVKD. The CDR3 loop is CASRAPESPLHF.

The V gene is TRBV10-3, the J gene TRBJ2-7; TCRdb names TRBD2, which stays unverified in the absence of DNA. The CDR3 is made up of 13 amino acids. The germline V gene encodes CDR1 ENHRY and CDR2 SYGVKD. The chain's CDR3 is CAINKELAYEQYF.

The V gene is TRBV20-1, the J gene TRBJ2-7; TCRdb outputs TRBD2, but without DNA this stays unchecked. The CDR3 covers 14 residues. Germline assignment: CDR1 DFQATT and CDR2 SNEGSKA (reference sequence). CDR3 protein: CSARSGGGSYEQYF.

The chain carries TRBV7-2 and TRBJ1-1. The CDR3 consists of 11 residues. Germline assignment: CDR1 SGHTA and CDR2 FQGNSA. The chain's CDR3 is CASSLETEAFF.

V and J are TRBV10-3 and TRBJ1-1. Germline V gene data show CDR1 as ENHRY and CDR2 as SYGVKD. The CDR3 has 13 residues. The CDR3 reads CAISDRPGTEAFF.

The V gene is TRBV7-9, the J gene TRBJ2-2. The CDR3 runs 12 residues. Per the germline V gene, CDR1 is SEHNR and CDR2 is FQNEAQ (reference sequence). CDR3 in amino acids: CASSYPMRELFF. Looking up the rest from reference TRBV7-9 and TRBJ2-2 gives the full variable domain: DTGVSQNPRHKITKRGQNVTFRCDPISEHNRLYWYRQTLGQGPEFLTYFQNEAQLEKSRLLSDRFSAERPKGSFSTLEIQRTEQGDSAMYLCASSYPMRELFFGEGSRLTVL.

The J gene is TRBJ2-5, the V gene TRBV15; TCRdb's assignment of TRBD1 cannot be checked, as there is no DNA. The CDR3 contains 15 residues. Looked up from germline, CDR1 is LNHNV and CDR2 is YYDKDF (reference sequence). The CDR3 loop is CATSGDNRVQETQYF.